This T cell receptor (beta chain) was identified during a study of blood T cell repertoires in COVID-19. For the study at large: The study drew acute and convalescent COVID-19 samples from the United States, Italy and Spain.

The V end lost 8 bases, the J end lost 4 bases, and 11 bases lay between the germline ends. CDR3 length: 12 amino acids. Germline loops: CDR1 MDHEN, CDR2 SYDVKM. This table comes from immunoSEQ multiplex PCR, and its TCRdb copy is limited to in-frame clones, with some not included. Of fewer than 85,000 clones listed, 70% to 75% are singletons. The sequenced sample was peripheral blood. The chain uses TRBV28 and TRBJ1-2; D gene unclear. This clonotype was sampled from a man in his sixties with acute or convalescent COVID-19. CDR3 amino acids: CASYRELYGYTF. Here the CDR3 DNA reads TGTGCCAGCTATCGAGAGCTCTATGGCTACACCTTC.